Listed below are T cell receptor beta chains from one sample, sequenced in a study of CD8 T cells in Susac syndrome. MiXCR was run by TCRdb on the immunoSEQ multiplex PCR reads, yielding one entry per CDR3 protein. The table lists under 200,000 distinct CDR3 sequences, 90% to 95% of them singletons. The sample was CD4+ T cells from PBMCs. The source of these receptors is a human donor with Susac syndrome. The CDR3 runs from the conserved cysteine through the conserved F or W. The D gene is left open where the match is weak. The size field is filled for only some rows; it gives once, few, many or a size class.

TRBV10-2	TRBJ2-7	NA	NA	CATSRAISSYEQYF	TGCGCCACCTCTCGGGCGATTTCCTCCTACGAGCAGTACTTC
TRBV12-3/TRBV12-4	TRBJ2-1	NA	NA	CASSPDRNYNEQFF	TGTGCCAGCAGTCCCGACAGAAATTACAATGAGCAGTTCTTC
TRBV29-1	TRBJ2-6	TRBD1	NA	CSVGQGTSSGANVLTF	TGCAGCGTCGGACAGGGGACCAGCTCTGGGGCCAACGTCCTGACTTTC
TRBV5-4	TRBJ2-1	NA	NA	CASSLVASRGNEQFF	TGTGCCAGCAGCTTGGTGGCTAGTCGGGGTAATGAGCAGTTCTTC
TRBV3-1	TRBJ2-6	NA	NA	CASSQGTTAGANVLTF	TGTGCCAGCAGCCAAGGGACGACGGCTGGGGCCAACGTCCTGACTTTC
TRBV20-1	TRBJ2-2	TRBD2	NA	CSASASWASGGNTGELFF	TGCAGTGCTAGTGCGAGCTGGGCTAGCGGGGGGAACACCGGGGAGCTGTTTTTT
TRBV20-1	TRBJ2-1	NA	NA	CSASRLASYDEQFF	TGCAGTGCTAGTAGGCTAGCGAGTTACGATGAGCAGTTCTTC
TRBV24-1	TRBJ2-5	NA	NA	CATSDNSPVGQETQYF	TGTGCCACCAGTGATAACAGCCCCGTCGGGCAAGAGACCCAGTACTTC
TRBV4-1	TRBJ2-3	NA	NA	CASSQERRAGWADTQYF	TGCGCCAGCAGCCAAGAACGGAGGGCGGGCTGGGCAGATACGCAGTATTTT
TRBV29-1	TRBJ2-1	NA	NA	CSVARRRDNEQFF	TGCAGCGTTGCCCGTCGCAGGGACAATGAGCAGTTCTTC
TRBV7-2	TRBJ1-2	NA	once	CASSHEGYGYTF	TGTGCCAGCAGCCATGAAGGGTATGGCTACACCTTC
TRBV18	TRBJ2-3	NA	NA	CASSPFSADTQYF	TGTGCCAGCTCACCATTTAGCGCAGATACGCAGTATTTT
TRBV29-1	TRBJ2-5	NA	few	CSVVSGSKTQYF	TGCAGCGTTGTCTCAGGTTCGAAGACCCAGTACTTC
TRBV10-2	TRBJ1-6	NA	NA	CASTRDTYSPLHF	TGCGCCAGCACCCGGGACACCTATTCACCCCTCCACTTT
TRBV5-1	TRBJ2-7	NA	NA	CASSLATASYEQYF	TGCGCCAGCAGCTTGGCGACAGCTTCTTACGAGCAGTACTTC
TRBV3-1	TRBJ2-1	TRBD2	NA	CASSLRLAGGSYNEQFF	TGTGCCAGCAGCCTTAGATTAGCGGGGGGCTCCTACAATGAGCAGTTCTTC
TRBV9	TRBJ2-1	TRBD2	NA	CASSLEGTTDYNEQFF	TGTGCCAGCAGCCTAGAGGGGACTACCGATTACAATGAGCAGTTCTTC
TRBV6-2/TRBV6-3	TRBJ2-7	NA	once	CASRTTHWGAYEQYF	TGTGCCAGCAGAACGACCCACTGGGGGGCCTACGAGCAGTACTTC
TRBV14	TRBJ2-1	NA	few	CASSLYNEQFF	TGTGCCAGCAGCCTTTACAATGAGCAGTTCTTC
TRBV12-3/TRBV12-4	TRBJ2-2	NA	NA	CASSINSGTPYTGELFF	TGTGCCAGCAGCATCAATTCCGGGACTCCCTACACCGGGGAGCTGTTTTTT
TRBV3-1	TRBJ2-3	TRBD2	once	CASSTQTGTNTDTQYF	TGTGCCAGCAGCACACAAACCGGGACTAACACAGATACGCAGTATTTT
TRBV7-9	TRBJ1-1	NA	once	CASSLVLVNTEAFF	TGTGCCAGCAGCTTAGTGTTAGTGAACACTGAAGCTTTCTTT
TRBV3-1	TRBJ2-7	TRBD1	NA	CASRRTGGGEQYF	TGTGCCAGCAGAAGGACAGGGGGAGGGGAGCAGTACTTC
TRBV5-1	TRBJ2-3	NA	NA	CASSWDHTDTQYF	TGCGCCAGCAGCTGGGACCACACAGATACGCAGTATTTT